This entry lists 12 T cell receptor beta chains sequenced from one sample in a study of shared clonotypes between healthy human individuals. Libraries were prepared by immunoSEQ multiplex PCR; TCRdb keeps only in-frame clonotypes and omits some of them. This table has 2,500,000 or so clones, around nine tenths appearing once. The sequenced material came from naive CD4+ T cells sorted from blood. Subset noted: CD45RA+ positively selected. These receptors originate from a man aged 18 to 30 in good health.

J is TRBJ2-1 and V is TRBV2; 15 bases align to TRBD2. The CDR3 has 16 residues. V trimming: 3 bases; J trimming: 11 bases; junction bases outside the gene matches: 8. Per the germline V gene, CDR1 is SNHLY and CDR2 is FYNNEI. The CDR3 DNA reads as TGTGCCAGCAGTGACCCGGGACTAGCGGGAGGCCACAAGCAGTTCTTC. Its translation is CASSDPGLAGGHKQFF.

CDR3 nucleotide sequence: TGCGCCAGCAGCCTCGGCGGGGGGGCCTCGACAGATACGCAGTATTTT. Translated, it gives CASSLGGGASTDTQYF. The chain has TRBV5-1 and TRBJ2-3, with 9 bases lining up with TRBD2. Per the germline V gene, CDR1 is SGHRS and CDR2 is YFSETQ. The CDR3 sequence is 16 residues long. Trimming removed 4 bases from V and 3 bases from J; junction bases left unmatched: 9.

The V and J genes are TRBV11-2 and TRBJ1-2, with a possible D match to TRBD1 (5 bases). V was trimmed by 4 bases and J by 4 bases, leaving 13 bases between them. Looked up from germline, CDR1 is SGHAT and CDR2 is FQNNGV. This CDR3 spans 14 amino acids. The CDR3: CASSSLGGFYGYTF. CDR3 bases: TGTGCCAGCAGCTCCCTGGGGGGATTCTATGGCTACACCTTC.

In the case of this clone: Additional DNA sequences in this sample encode the identical CDR3. The CDR3 loop is CASSIDQNYGYTF. The CDR3 DNA reads TGTGCCAGTAGTATAGACCAGAACTATGGCTACACCTTC. The chain links TRBV19 to TRBJ1-2, with no clear D. V lost 0 bases to trimming and J lost 2 bases, with 4 bases between them. The CDR3 totals 13 residues. The germline gives CDR1 LNHDA, CDR2 SQIVND (reference sequence).

The gene calls are TRBV10-1 and TRBJ2-5; unclear D gene. CDR1 WNHNN and CDR2 SYGVQD come from the germline V gene (reference sequence). Trimming removed 0 bases at V and 7 bases at J, with 9 bases between. CDR3 length: 13 amino acids. This CDR3 is CASSESTMGTQYF. The CDR3 DNA sequence: TGCGCCAGCAGTGAGTCGACGATGGGGACCCAGTACTTC.

The chain has TRBV5-4 and TRBJ2-3; D remains unclear. Germline CDR1 is SGHNT and CDR2 is YYREEE (reference sequence). V shed 4 bases and J shed 4 bases, with 10 bases lying between them. CDR3 size: 13 residues. CDR3 sequence reads: CASSPATPDTQYF. The CDR3 nucleotides are TGTGCCAGCAGCCCTGCGACCCCAGATACGCAGTATTTT.

The chain combines TRBV5-1 with TRBJ2-6; D gene ambiguous. V dropped 5 bases and J dropped 3 bases, with 9 bases sitting between them. Germline V gene data show CDR1 as SGHRS and CDR2 as YFSETQ. This CDR3 is 14 amino acids long. In DNA, the CDR3 is TGCGCCAGCAGTCCGGAAGTTGGGGCCAACGTCCTGACTTTC. Translating gives CASSPEVGANVLTF.

About this clone: The sample contains more than one DNA sequence encoding this CDR3. The chain joins TRBV4-3 to TRBJ1-2, with 10 bases fitting TRBD1. CDR3 length: 15 residues. The V gene's germline CDR1 is LGHNA and CDR2 YSLEER. With V trimmed by 1 base and J by 2 bases, 1 base remained unmatched. CDR3 loop: CASSQGQGANYGYTF. The DNA for the CDR3 is TGCGCCAGCAGCCAAGGACAGGGGGCCAACTATGGCTACACCTTC.

J is TRBJ2-2 and V is TRBV30; 9 bases are a match to TRBD2. This CDR3 is built from 15 residues. V was clipped by 2 bases and J by 6 bases; unmatched bases: 7. From germline, CDR1 is GTSNPN and CDR2 SVGIG (reference sequence). Here the CDR3 DNA reads TGTGCCTGGAGTATATCCGGGACTAGCTCCGGGGAGCTGTTTTTT. Translation gives CAWSISGTSSGELFF.

The V call is TRBV10-3, the J call TRBJ2-3; TRBD2 aligns across 8 bases. With 3 bases clipped from V and 2 bases from J, the junction kept 7 bases outside the gene matches. In germline, CDR1 is ENHRY, CDR2 SYGVKD. The CDR3 sequence is 16 residues long. The CDR3 DNA reads TGTGCCATCAGTGAAGGGCCAGCGGGGGTCACAGATACGCAGTATTTT. Residues: CAISEGPAGVTDTQYF.

The rearrangement links TRBV18 to TRBJ1-4; D uncertain. The germline V and J ends were trimmed by 3 bases and 0 bases, with 8 bases remaining between them. The CDR3 spans 15 residues. Germline V gene data show CDR1 as KGHSH and CDR2 as LQKENI. The CDR3 DNA sequence: TGTGCCAGCTCACCCTTCGGCACAACTAATGAAAAACTGTTTTTT. Its protein product is CASSPFGTTNEKLFF.

The chain employs TRBV23-1 and TRBJ1-5, with D uncertain. TRBV23-1 is an ORF; its function is uncertain. The V end lost 7 bases, the J end lost 0 bases, and 10 bases lay between the germline ends. The CDR3 sequence is 14 residues long. The CDR3 DNA reads TGCGCCAGCAAACAACTCATTAGCAATCAGCCCCAGCATTTT. It is translated as CASKQLISNQPQHF.